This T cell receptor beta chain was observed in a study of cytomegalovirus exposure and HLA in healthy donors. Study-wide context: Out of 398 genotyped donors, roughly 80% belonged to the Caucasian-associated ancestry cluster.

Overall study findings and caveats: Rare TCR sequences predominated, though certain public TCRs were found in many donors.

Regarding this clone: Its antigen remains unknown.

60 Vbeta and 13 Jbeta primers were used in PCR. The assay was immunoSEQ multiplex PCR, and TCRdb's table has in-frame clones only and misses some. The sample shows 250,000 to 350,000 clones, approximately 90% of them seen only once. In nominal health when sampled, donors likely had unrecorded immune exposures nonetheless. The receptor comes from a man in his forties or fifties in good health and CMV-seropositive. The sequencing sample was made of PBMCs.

In DNA, the CDR3 is TGTGCCAGCAGTTTACCCCCCGGGACTCCGGGGACTGAAGCTTTCTTT. Residues: CASSLPPGTPGTEAFF. V and J are TRBV27 and TRBJ1-1, with D maybe TRBD1 (5 bases). Germline loops: CDR1 MNHEY, CDR2 SMNVEV (reference sequence). The germline V and J ends were trimmed by 2 bases and 5 bases, with 18 bases remaining between them. The CDR3 spans 16 residues.